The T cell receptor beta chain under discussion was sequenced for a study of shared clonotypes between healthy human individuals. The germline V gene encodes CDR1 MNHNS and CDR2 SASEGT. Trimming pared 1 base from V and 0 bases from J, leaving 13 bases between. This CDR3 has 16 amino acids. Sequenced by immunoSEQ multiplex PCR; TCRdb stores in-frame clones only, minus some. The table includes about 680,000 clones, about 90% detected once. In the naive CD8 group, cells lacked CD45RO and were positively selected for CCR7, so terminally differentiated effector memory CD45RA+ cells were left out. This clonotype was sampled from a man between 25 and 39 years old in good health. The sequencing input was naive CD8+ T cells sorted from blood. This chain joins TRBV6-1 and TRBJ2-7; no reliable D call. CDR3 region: CASSEVGPSFSYEQYF. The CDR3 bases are TGTGCCAGCAGTGAAGTGGGTCCTTCGTTCTCCTACGAGCAGTACTTC.